Each of the 8 T cell receptor beta chains below was sequenced from the same sample in a study of CXCR3-negative and CXCR3-positive naive CD8 T cells. UMI labels and 5' RACE were used to prepare the TRB cDNA libraries. TCRdb reanalyzed the 5' RACE reads and collapses them to one entry per CDR3 protein, without DNA. The repertoire table contains approximately 98,000 distinct CDR3 sequences. For these TCRs, the target antigens are not known. Notes on the study in general: CXCR3-expressing naive cells carried TRB CDR3s more hydrophobic than those of CXCR3-negative naive cells.

The sample comprised naive CXCR3+ CD8+ T cells from blood. Subset denoted: CD45RO-CCR7+CD27+CD95- naive CD8+ T cells expressing CXCR3 (TNR3+). The receptors derive from a human donor in good health. Some clones in this sample may be carry-over from other donors' samples.

CDR3 in amino acids: CASERGGTQYF. This chain joins TRBV27 and TRBJ2-3; TCRdb reports TRBD1, a call that lacks DNA to check it against. CDR1 and CDR2 (germline): MNHEY, SMNVEV (reference sequence). The CDR3 is 11 residues long.

The gene calls are TRBV7-9 and TRBJ2-1; as DNA is missing, the TRBD1 call by TCRdb cannot be tested. The CDR3 has 11 residues. Germline V gene data show CDR1 as SEHNR and CDR2 as FQNEAQ (reference sequence). This chain's CDR3 is CASWANGGQFF.

The genes are TRBV24-1 and TRBJ2-3. The CDR3 extends over 13 amino acids. Germline assignment: CDR1 KGHDR and CDR2 SFDVKD. The CDR3 is CATSGRLTDTLYF.

The chain couples TRBV12-3 or TRBV12-4 to TRBJ2-3. CDR3 size: 13 residues. CDR3 protein: CASSLDWPDTQYF.

The chain links TRBV29-1 to TRBJ2-6; TCRdb's D call, TRBD1, is unchecked because there is no DNA. CDR1 and CDR2 (germline): SQVTM, ANQGSEA. This CDR3 region has 15 residues. The CDR3 reads CSVEAPDRVGNVLTF.

This chain uses TRBV28 with TRBJ2-1; TCRdb lists TRBD1, though no DNA is available to test this call. Per the germline V gene, CDR1 is MDHEN and CDR2 is SYDVKM. The CDR3 spans 14 residues. CDR3 sequence reads: CASRKGQGLNEQFF.

The chain links TRBV6-1 to TRBJ2-4; TCRdb indicates TRBD1, and absent DNA this call remains unverified. Germline V CDR1 and CDR2: MNHNS, SASEGT. The CDR3 runs 14 residues. The CDR3 is CASTSLTGENIQYF.

The chain combines TRBV12-5 with TRBJ2-3; the TRBD2 assignment by TCRdb is unverifiable without DNA. The germline V gene encodes CDR1 LGHNT and CDR2 FRNRAP. The CDR3 contains 15 residues. The CDR3 loop is CASGLDSGVTDTQYF.